The rows below give T cell receptor beta chains drawn from one sample of a study of T cells after yellow fever vaccination. TCRdb re-analysed the 5' RACE reads in MiXCR, keeping a single row per CDR3 protein. The data contain about 210,000 distinct CDR3 sequences, approximately 3.3% of them singletons. The sequences come from CD4+ T cells sorted from PBMCs, collected 10 days after the yellow fever booster vaccination. The receptor source for this set is a man in his late teens or twenties who received the YFV17D yellow fever vaccine. Each CDR3 is given with its conserved first and last residue. A D gene is named only where the DNA matches it firmly. Rows may omit the clone size; those that give it use once, few, many or a size class.

V gene	J gene	D gene	clone size	CDR3 protein	CDR3 DNA
TRBV5-5	TRBJ2-1	NA	many	CASSLGRTATQFF	TGTGCCAGCAGCTTGGGAAGGACGGCTACTCAGTTCTTC
TRBV6-2/TRBV6-3	TRBJ1-1	TRBD1	many	CASSYSLGRGRTEAFF	TGTGCCAGCAGTTACTCCCTGGGCAGGGGGCGGACTGAAGCTTTCTTT
TRBV7-9	TRBJ2-3	NA	many	CASSLGQNTDTQYF	TGTGCCAGCAGCTTAGGGCAGAACACAGATACGCAGTATTTT
TRBV7-2	TRBJ2-1	TRBD2	NA	CASSLGTSGAEQFF	TGTGCCAGCAGCCTAGGGACTAGCGGGGCTGAGCAGTTCTTC
TRBV7-9	TRBJ1-2	NA	many	CASSSLDRYGYTF	TGTGCCAGCAGCTCCTTGGACCGCTATGGCTACACCTTC
TRBV7-9	TRBJ1-2	NA	NA	CASSLIYGYTF	TGTGCCAGCAGCTTAATCTATGGCTACACCTTC
TRBV5-1	TRBJ2-7	TRBD1	few	CASSRGGQGGFYEQYF	TGCGCCAGCAGCCGAGGGGGACAGGGAGGTTTCTACGAGCAGTACTTC
TRBV4-1	TRBJ1-6	NA	few	CASSQEGGGPLHF	TGCGCCAGCAGCCAAGAGGGGGGGGGTCCCCTCCACTTT
TRBV12-3/TRBV12-4	TRBJ2-1	TRBD1	many	CASRTQGAREQFF	TGTGCCAGCAGGACACAGGGGGCACGAGAGCAGTTCTTC
TRBV7-2	TRBJ1-5	NA	many	CASSFRLGDQPQHF	TGTGCCAGCAGCTTTAGATTAGGGGATCAGCCCCAGCATTTT
TRBV7-2	TRBJ2-5	NA	many	CASSSSTDGETQYF	TGTGCCAGCAGCTCTTCGACAGACGGAGAGACCCAGTACTTC
TRBV10-3	TRBJ1-5	TRBD1	many	CAISATGADQPQHF	TGTGCCATCAGTGCAACAGGGGCGGATCAGCCCCAGCATTTT
TRBV5-1	TRBJ2-2	TRBD2	many	CASSLAEVAGTGELFF	TGCGCCAGCAGCTTGGCCGAGGTAGCGGGCACCGGGGAGCTGTTTTTT
TRBV5-1	TRBJ2-3	NA	NA	CASSLARPIFPDTQYF	TGCGCCAGCAGCTTGGCCCGTCCCATCTTCCCAGATACGCAGTATTTT
TRBV9	TRBJ2-3	NA	NA	CASSPRPTPDTQYF	TGTGCCAGCAGCCCCAGACCGACACCAGATACGCAGTATTTT
TRBV12-3/TRBV12-4	TRBJ1-1	NA	few	CASKVMNTEAFF	TGTGCCAGCAAGGTAATGAACACTGAAGCTTTCTTT